Listed here are 17 T cell receptor beta chains from one sample, sequenced in a study of T-cell memory formation after mild COVID-19. In TCRdb, the 5' RACE reads were re-called with MiXCR into one record per CDR3 protein. The sample includes approximately 440,000 distinct CDR3 sequences, 20% of them seen just once. Specimen: PBMCs or a T cell subset sorted from them (not recorded which). Receptor source: an adult woman who had mild COVID-19 (a few samples of this study predate the infection). Cell type and time point are not known.

This clonotype was seen more than once but under ten times. The rearrangement uses TRBV21-1 and TRBJ2-2; the table names TRBD1, a call not compared with the DNA. TRBV21-1 is assigned pseudogene status. The CDR3 is 16 residues long. CDR3 nucleotides: TGTGCCAGCCCCAGGGGAATGTTAAGGAACACCGGGGAGCTGTTTTTT. Translating it yields CASPRGMLRNTGELFF.

This clonotype has more than one count but fewer than ten. The rearrangement joins TRBV7-3 to TRBJ2-2; perhaps TRBD1 as D (6 bases). Germline assignment: CDR1 SGHTA and CDR2 FQGTGA. This CDR3 is 16 amino acids long. V was pared by 5 bases and J by 2 bases, with 15 bases between. CDR3 region: CASSPHGTPNTGELFF. The CDR3 DNA reads TGTGCCAGCAGCCCCCACGGGACACCCAACACCGGGGAGCTGTTTTTT.

There are a few counts of this clonotype. The rearrangement links TRBV14 to TRBJ1-4; D may be TRBD1 (5 bases). V was clipped by 1 base and J by 0 bases, with 9 bases between them. There are 16 residues in the CDR3. The germline V gene encodes CDR1 SGHDN and CDR2 FVKESK. The CDR3 loop is CASSQVFRATNEKLFF. CDR3 in DNA: TGTGCCAGCAGCCAAGTTTTCAGGGCAACTAATGAAAAACTGTTTTTT. Using reference TRBV14 and TRBJ1-4 for the parts outside the CDR3, the full variable domain is EAGVTQFPSHSVIEKGQTVTLRCDPISGHDNLYWYRRVMGKEIKFLLHFVKESKQDESGMPNNRFLAERTGGTYSTLKVQPAELEDSGVYFCASSQVFRATNEKLFFGSGTQLSVL.

This rearrangement joins TRBV4-2 to TRBJ2-5; TRBD2 matches 11 bases. The length of the CDR3 is 20 residues. J was trimmed by 5 bases and V by 1 base; bases with no gene match: 18. Germline V CDR1 and CDR2: LGHNA, YNFKEQ. DNA for the CDR3: TGTGCCAGCAGCCAAGTGATAACTAGCGGGGGCCTTCCGAGGGTTGAGACCCAGTACTTC. The encoded protein is CASSQVITSGGLPRVETQYF.

CDR3 residues: CSVRRRGQSSYEQYF. CDR3 nucleotides: TGCAGCGTCCGGCGGCGGGGGCAGAGCTCCTACGAGCAGTACTTC. The rearrangement joins TRBV29-1 to TRBJ2-7; maybe TRBD2 (7 bases). This CDR3 is built from 15 residues. Trimming removed 6 bases from V and 0 bases from J, with 18 bases in between. The germline V gene has CDR1 SQVTM and CDR2 ANQGSEA.

This clonotype has a handful of counts. The V and J genes are TRBV27 and TRBJ1-2, with 12 nucleotides matching TRBD1. The CDR3 totals 16 residues. Germline V gene sequence: CDR1 MNHEY, CDR2 SMNVEV (reference sequence). The V gene end was trimmed by 1 base and the J gene end by 7 bases; junction bases not matched to a gene: 7. CDR3 amino acids: CASSLLGQGAVSGYTF. DNA for the CDR3: TGTGCCAGCAGTTTATTGGGACAGGGGGCGGTTTCTGGCTACACCTTC.

This CDR3 reads CASSQGTSQETQYF. For the CDR3, the DNA is TGTGCCAGCAGCCAAGGGACAAGCCAAGAGACCCAGTACTTC. V and J are TRBV3-1 and TRBJ2-5; a weak D match, TRBD1 (5 bases). Looked up from germline, CDR1 is LGHDT and CDR2 is YNNKEL (reference sequence). Between the trimmed V and J ends, which lost 1 base and 1 base, there was a span of 7 bases. The CDR3 is 14 residues long.

The rearrangement joins TRBV27 to TRBJ2-5; the D is unclear. The CDR3 is 17 amino acids. Germline V gene lookup returns CDR1 MNHEY and CDR2 SMNVEV (reference sequence). Trimming cost V 5 bases and J 1 base, with 20 bases left between them. The CDR3 nucleotides are TGTGCCAGCAGTCAAACCCACGGAAGCCTAATCCAAGAGACCCAGTACTTC. It codes for CASSQTHGSLIQETQYF.

This clonotype was observed a few times. The J gene is TRBJ2-5, the V gene TRBV7-3; D uncertain. The CDR3 loop spans 15 amino acids. CDR1 is SGHTA and CDR2 is FQGTGA in the germline V gene. The V end was cut by 4 bases, the J end by 2 bases, with 14 bases between. The CDR3 DNA reads as TGTGCCAGCAGCTACGAATCGAGGAATCAAGAGACCCAGTACTTC. Translating it yields CASSYESRNQETQYF.

The table lists this clonotype with a few counts. The chain combines TRBV20-1 with TRBJ2-3; 10 bases align to TRBD2. V was pared by 6 bases and J by 2 bases, with 14 bases of the junction left unmatched. This CDR3 region has 17 residues. The germline V gene encodes CDR1 DFQATT and CDR2 SNEGSKA (reference sequence). The CDR3 here is CSASRASGSWNTDTQYF. The CDR3 nucleotides are TGCAGTGCCAGCAGGGCTAGCGGGAGTTGGAACACAGATACGCAGTATTTT.

The chain links TRBV20-1 to TRBJ2-2; 12 positions match TRBD2. Germline V CDR1 and CDR2: DFQATT, SNEGSKA (reference sequence). V lost 2 bases and J lost 1; bases outside the gene matches: 11. The CDR3 has 19 residues. In DNA form, the CDR3 reads TGCAGTGCTAGATCCCTACTTTCGACTAGCGGGGGGAACACCGGGGAGCTGTTTTTT. It is translated as CSARSLLSTSGGNTGELFF.

This clonotype was counted a few times. The V and J genes are TRBV6-4 and TRBJ2-1, with 7 bases matching TRBD2. CDR3 length: 13 residues. Losses at the gene ends were 5 bases for V and 7 bases for J; bases not matched to a gene: 5. Germline-derived CDR1 and CDR2 are MRHNA and SNTAGT. The CDR3 nucleotides are TGTGCCAGCAGTTGGACTAGTGAGAATGAGCAGTTCTTC. Protein: CASSWTSENEQFF.

This clonotype was seen a handful of times. The rearrangement uses TRBV5-1 and TRBJ2-1; 9 nucleotides agree with TRBD2. The germline V gene has CDR1 SGHRS and CDR2 YFSETQ. This CDR3 is built from 15 residues. V lost 4 bases, J lost 2 bases, and 4 bases stayed unmatched. The DNA of the CDR3 is TGCGCCAGCAGCGCCGGACTAGCGACCTACAATGAGCAGTTCTTC. Amino acid sequence: CASSAGLATYNEQFF.

The CDR3 region has the DNA TGTGCCAGCAGTTCACATTGGACGCCCTCGCTGACCCCGGCATCCTACGAGCAGTACTTC. It specifies CASSSHWTPSLTPASYEQYF. The chain employs TRBV12-3 or TRBV12-4 and TRBJ2-7, with no clear D. The CDR3 runs 20 residues. Deletions cut 4 bases from V and 1 base from J, with 29 bases between.

In its sample, this clonotype was seen a few times. CDR3 bases: TGCGCCAGCAGCGCGGGGACTGAGACCCAGTACTTC. As protein: CASSAGTETQYF. The chain is built from TRBV5-1 and TRBJ2-5; TRBD2 is a possible D gene (6 bases). V was pared by 4 bases and J by 5 bases, with 9 bases between. Germline values: CDR1 SGHRS, CDR2 YFSETQ. The CDR3 is 12 amino acids.

The sample holds a few counts of this clonotype. V is TRBV20-1 and J is TRBJ2-5; TRBD2 aligns across 13 bases. The ends lost 3 bases at V and 4 bases at J; junction bases unmatched: 5. Germline V gives CDR1 DFQATT, CDR2 SNEGSKA (reference sequence). The CDR3 contains 15 residues. CDR3 nucleotide sequence: TGCAGTGCTAGCACTAGCGGGGGGGCAGGAGAGACCCAGTACTTC. Its translation: CSASTSGGAGETQYF.

This clonotype was seen more than once but under ten times. This chain links TRBV29-1 with TRBJ2-5; D possibly corresponds to TRBD1 (6 bases). Germline CDR1 is SQVTM and CDR2 is ANQGSEA. V was shortened by 4 bases and J by 7 bases, with 25 bases between the two germline ends. The length of the CDR3 is 16 residues. CDR3: CSVVPRGGTPPATQYF. The CDR3 region has the DNA TGCAGCGTTGTCCCGAGGGGTGGGACACCCCCCGCGACCCAGTACTTC. The full variable domain, in which reference TRBV29-1 and TRBJ2-5 provide the parts outside the CDR3, is SAVISQKPSRDICQRGTSLTIQCQVDSQVTMMFWYRQQPGQSLTLIATANQGSEATYESGFVIDKFPISRPNLTFSTLTVSNMSPEDSSIYLCSVVPRGGTPPATQYFGPGTRLLVL.